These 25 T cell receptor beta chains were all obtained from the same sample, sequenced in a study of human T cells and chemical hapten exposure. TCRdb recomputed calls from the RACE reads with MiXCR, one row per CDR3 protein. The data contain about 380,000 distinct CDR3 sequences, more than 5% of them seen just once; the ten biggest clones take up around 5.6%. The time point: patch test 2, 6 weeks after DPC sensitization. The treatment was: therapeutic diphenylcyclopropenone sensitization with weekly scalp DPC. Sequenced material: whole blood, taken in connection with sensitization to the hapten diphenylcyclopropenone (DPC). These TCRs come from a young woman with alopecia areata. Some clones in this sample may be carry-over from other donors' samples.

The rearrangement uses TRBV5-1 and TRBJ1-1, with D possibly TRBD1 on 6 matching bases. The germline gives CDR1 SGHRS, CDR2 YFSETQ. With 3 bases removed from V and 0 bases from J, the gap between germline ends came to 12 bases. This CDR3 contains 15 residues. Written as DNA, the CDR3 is TGCGCCAGCAGCTCACAGGGATACGTGAACACTGAAGCTTTCTTT. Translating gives CASSSQGYVNTEAFF.

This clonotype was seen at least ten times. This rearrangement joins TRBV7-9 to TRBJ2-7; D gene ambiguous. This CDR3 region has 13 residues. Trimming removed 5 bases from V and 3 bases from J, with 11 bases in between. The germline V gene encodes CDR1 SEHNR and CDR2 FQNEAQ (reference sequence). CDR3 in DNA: TGTGCCAGCAGCCGTTTTACAGACTACGAGCAGTACTTC. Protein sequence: CASSRFTDYEQYF.

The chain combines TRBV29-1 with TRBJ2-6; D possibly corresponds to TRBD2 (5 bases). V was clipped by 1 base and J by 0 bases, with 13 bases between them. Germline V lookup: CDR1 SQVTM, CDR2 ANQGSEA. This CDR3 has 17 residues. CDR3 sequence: CSVEVGEAISGANVLTF. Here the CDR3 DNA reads TGCAGCGTTGAAGTGGGAGAAGCGATCTCTGGGGCCAACGTCCTGACTTTC.

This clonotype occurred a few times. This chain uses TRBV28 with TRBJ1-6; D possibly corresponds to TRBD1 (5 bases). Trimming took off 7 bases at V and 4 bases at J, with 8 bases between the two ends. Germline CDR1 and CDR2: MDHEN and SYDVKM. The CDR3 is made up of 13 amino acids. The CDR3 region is CASMGPYNSPLHF. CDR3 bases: TGTGCCAGCATGGGGCCGTATAATTCACCCCTCCACTTT.

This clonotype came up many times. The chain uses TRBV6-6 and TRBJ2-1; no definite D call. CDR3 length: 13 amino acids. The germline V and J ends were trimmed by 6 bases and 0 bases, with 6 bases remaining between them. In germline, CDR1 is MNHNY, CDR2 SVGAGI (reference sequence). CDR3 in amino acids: CASRWSSYNEQFF. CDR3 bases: TGTGCCAGCAGGTGGAGCTCCTACAATGAGCAGTTCTTC.

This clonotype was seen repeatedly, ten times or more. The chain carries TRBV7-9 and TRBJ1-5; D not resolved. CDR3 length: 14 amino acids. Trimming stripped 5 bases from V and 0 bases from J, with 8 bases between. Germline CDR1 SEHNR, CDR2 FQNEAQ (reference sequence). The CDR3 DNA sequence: TGTGCCAGCAGCCCACCGGATAGCAATCAGCCCCAGCATTTT. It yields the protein CASSPPDSNQPQHF.

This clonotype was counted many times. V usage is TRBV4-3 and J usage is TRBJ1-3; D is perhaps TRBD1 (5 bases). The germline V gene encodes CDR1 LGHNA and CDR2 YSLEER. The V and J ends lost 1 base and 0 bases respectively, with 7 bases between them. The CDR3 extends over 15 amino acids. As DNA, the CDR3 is TGCGCCAGCAGCCAAGGGGACGGCTCTGGAAACACCATATATTTT. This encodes CASSQGDGSGNTIYF.

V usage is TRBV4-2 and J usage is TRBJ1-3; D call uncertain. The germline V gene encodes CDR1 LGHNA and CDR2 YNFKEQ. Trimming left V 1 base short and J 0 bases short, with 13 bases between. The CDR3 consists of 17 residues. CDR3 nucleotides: TGTGCCAGCAGCCAAGTTACAAGTTCCAGCTCTGGAAACACCATATATTTT. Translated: CASSQVTSSSSGNTIYF.

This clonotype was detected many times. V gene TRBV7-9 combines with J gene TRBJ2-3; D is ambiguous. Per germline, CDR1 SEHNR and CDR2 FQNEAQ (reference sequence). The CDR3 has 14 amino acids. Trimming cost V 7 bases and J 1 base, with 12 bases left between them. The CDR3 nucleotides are TGTGCCAGCACGCTGGTGGTAGGCACAGATACGCAGTATTTT. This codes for CASTLVVGTDTQYF.

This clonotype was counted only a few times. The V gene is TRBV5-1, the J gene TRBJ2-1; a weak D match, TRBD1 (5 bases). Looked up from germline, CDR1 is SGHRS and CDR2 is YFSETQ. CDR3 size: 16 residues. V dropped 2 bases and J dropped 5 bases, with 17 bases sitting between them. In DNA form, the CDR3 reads TGCGCCAGCAGCTTAAGGGGCACCCCCACTCACAATGAGCAGTTCTTC. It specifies CASSLRGTPTHNEQFF.

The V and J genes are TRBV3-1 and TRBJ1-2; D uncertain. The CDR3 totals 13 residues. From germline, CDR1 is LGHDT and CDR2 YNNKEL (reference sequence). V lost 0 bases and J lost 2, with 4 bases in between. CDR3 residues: CASSQDGNYGYTF. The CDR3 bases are TGTGCCAGCAGCCAAGACGGAAACTATGGCTACACCTTC.

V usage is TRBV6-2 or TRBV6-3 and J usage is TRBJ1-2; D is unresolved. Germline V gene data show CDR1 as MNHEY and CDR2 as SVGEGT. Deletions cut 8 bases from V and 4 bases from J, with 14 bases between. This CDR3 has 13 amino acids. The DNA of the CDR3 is TGTGCCAGCTTGATCTTCACAGCCTATGGCTACACCTTC. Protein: CASLIFTAYGYTF.

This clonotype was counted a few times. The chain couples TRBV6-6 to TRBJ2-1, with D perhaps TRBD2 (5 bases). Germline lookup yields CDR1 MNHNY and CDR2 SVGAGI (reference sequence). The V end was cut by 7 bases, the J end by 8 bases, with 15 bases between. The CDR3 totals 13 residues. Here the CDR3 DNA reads TGTGCCAGCAATTCGGACTCGTCGGATGAGCAGTTCTTC. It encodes CASNSDSSDEQFF.

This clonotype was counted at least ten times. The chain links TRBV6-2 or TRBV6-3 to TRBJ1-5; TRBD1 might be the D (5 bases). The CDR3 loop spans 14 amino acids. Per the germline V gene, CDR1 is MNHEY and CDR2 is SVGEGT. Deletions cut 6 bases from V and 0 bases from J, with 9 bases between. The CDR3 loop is CASRGASSNQPQHF. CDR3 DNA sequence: TGTGCCAGCAGAGGGGCATCTAGCAATCAGCCCCAGCATTTT.

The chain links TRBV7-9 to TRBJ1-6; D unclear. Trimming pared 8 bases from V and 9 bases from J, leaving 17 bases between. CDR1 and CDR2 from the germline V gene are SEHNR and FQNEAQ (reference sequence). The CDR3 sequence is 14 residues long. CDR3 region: CASRGSPLTSPLHF. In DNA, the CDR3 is TGTGCCAGCCGGGGATCCCCTTTAACTTCACCCCTCCACTTT.

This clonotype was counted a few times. CDR3 coding DNA: TGTGCCAGCAGCAAAGCGGGGGGTTTAAGTGAGACCCAGTACTTC. Translating gives CASSKAGGLSETQYF. This sequence joins TRBV7-8 and TRBJ2-5, with 9 bases that match TRBD2. The germline V gene has CDR1 SGHVS and CDR2 FQNEAQ. V lost 5 bases and J lost 5; bases outside the gene matches: 9. This CDR3 region has 15 residues.

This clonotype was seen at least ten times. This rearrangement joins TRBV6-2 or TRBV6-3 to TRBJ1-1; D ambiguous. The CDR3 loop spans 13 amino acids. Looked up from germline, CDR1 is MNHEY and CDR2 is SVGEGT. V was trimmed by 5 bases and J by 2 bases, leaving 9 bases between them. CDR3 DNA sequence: TGTGCCAGCAGTGGAATAGCTAACACTGAAGCTTTCTTT. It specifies CASSGIANTEAFF.

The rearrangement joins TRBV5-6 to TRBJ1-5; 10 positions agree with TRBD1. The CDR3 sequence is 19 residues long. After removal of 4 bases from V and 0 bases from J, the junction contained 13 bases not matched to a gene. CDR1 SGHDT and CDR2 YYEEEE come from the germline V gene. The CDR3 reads CASSLTTGTGAISNQPQHF. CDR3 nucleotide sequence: TGTGCCAGCAGCCTGACGACCGGGACAGGGGCAATTAGCAATCAGCCCCAGCATTTT. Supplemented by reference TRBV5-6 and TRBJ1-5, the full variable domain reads DAGVTQSPTHLIKTRGQQVTLRCSPKSGHDTVSWYQQALGQGPQFIFQYYEEEERQRGNFPDRFSGHQFPNYSSELNVNALLLGDSALYLCASSLTTGTGAISNQPQHFGDGTRLSIL.

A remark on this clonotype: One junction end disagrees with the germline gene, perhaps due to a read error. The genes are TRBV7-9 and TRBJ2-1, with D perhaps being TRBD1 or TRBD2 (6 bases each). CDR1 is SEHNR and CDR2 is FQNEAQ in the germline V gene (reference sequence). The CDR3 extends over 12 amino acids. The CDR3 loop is CASSLAGGDLVF. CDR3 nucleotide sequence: TGTGCCAGCAGCTTAGCGGGGGGCGATTTGGTCTTC.

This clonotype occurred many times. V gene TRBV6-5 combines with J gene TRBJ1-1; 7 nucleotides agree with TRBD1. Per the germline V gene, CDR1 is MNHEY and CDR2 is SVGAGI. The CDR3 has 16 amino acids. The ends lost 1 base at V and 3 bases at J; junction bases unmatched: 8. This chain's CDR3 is CASSYFRQGGDTEAFF. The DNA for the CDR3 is TGTGCCAGCAGTTACTTCCGACAGGGAGGCGACACTGAAGCTTTCTTT.

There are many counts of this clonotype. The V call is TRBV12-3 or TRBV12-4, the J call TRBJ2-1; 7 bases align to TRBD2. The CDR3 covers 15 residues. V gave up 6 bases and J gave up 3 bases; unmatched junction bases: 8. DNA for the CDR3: TGTGCCAGCAGCCCAGCGGGGAGGTACTACAATGAGCAGTTCTTC. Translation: CASSPAGRYYNEQFF.

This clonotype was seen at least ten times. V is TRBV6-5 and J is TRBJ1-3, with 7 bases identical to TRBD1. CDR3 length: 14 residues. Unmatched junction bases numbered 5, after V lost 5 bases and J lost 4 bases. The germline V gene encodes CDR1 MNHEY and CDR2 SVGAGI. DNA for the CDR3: TGTGCCAGCAGTCGCACAGGGGAGGGAAACACCATATATTTT. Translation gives CASSRTGEGNTIYF.

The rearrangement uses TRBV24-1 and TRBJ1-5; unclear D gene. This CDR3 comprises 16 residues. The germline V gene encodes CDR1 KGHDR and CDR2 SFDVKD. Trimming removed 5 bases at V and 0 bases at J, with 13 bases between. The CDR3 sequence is CATSAETTLSNQPQHF. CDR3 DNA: TGTGCCACCAGTGCTGAGACTACCCTTAGCAATCAGCCCCAGCATTTT.

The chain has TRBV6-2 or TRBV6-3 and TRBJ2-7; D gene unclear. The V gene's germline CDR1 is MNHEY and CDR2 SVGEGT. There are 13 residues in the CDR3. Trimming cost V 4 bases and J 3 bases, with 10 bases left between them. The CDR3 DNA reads TGTGCCAGCAGTTCGGATCTCTTCTACGAGCAGTACTTC. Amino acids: CASSSDLFYEQYF.

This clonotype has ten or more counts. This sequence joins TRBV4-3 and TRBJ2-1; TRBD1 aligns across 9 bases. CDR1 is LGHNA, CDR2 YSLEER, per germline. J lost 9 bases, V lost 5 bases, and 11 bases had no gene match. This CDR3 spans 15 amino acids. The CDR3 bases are TGCGCCAGCAGCGGAACCGGGACAGGGTATCTTGAGCAGTTCTTC. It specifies CASSGTGTGYLEQFF.